This T cell receptor beta chain originates from a study of cytomegalovirus exposure and HLA in healthy donors. Notes on the study in general: A later analysis revealed that TCR association rates differed between HLA loci, peaking at DRB1 and bottoming out at HLA-C. A few chains linked to CMV were shown in vitro to be specific for CMV antigens.

In regard to this clone: Its antigen is still unknown.

The germline V and J ends were trimmed by 3 bases and 4 bases, with 12 bases remaining between them. The CDR3 consists of 14 residues. CDR1 and CDR2 (germline): MNHEY, SMNVEV (reference sequence). With 60 Vbeta and 13 Jbeta primers, the PCR was carried out. Here immunoSEQ multiplex PCR was the method, and the copy in TCRdb shows in-frame clones only, minus some. This sample yields about 140,000 clones, of which more than 75% are seen a single time; 2% to 2.5% belongs to the top ten. V is TRBV27 and J is TRBJ1-2; D is undetermined. The sequenced material came from PBMCs. The receptor was isolated from a man over 45 in good health and CMV-seronegative. The CDR3 DNA sequence: TGTGCCAGCAGTTTTGGCAGAGGTGCCTATGGCTACACCTTC. Residues: CASSFGRGAYGYTF.